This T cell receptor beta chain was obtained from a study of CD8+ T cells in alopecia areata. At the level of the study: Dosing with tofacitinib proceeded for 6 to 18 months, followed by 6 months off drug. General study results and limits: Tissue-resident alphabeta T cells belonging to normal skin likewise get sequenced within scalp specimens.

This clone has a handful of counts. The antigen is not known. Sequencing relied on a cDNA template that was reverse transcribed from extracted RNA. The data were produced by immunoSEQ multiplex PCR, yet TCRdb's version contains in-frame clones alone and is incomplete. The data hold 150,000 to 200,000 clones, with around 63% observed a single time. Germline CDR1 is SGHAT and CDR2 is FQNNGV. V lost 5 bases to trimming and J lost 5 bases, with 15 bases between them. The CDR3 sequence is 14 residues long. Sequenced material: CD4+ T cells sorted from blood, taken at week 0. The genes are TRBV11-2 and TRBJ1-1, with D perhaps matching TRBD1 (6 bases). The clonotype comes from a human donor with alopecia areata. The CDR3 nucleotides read TGTGCCAGCAGCGTCTTGGGGGCACGGACTGAAGCTTTCTTT. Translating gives CASSVLGARTEAFF. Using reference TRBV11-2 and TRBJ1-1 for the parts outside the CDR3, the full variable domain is EAGVAQSPRYKIIEKRQSVAFWCNPISGHATLYWYQQILGQGPKLLIQFQNNGVVDDSQLPKDRFSAERLKGVDSTLKIQPAKLEDSAVYLCASSVLGARTEAFFGQGTRLTVV.